This T cell receptor beta chain appears in the sequencing data of a study of CD8 T cells in ankylosing spondylitis. TCRdb ran MiXCR on the 5' RACE reads and lists one entry per CDR3 protein. This sample yields about 400,000 distinct CDR3 sequences, of which around 20% are seen a single time; 15% to 20% belongs to the top ten. Study-level results: Those disease-linked clones were CD8+; they were also relatively rare in peripheral blood. Ankylosing spondylitis blood seemed to carry a telltale TCR beta motif made of under 10 highly homologous variants.

This clonotype has a handful of counts. Its antigen is not identified. Source material: blood, either unsorted or a sorted T cell fraction (not recorded which). This receptor was obtained from a male donor with ankylosing spondylitis.

CDR3 sequence: CASSSRAGGYTF. The DNA for the CDR3 is TGTGCCAGCAGTTCAAGGGCTGGGGGCTACACCTTC. The V gene is TRBV12-3 or TRBV12-4, the J gene TRBJ1-2; D gene ambiguous. The CDR3 is made up of 12 amino acids. V lost 4 bases and J 8 bases, leaving 11 bases between the germline ends.